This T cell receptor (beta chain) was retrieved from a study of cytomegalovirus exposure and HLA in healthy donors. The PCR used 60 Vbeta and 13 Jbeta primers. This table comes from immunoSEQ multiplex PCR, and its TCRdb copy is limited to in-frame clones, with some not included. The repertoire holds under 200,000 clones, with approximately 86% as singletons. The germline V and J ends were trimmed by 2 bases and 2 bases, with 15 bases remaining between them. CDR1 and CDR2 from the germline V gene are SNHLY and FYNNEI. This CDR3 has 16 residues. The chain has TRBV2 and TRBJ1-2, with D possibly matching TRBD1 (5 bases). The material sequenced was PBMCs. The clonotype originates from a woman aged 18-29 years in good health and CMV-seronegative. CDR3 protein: CASSEQGVEWNYGYTF. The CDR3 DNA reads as TGTGCCAGCAGTGAACAGGGCGTCGAGTGGAACTATGGCTACACCTTC.